Following are 10 T cell receptor beta chains from one sample sequenced in a study of blood T cell repertoires in COVID-19 (dated by TCRdb to 2020 to 2022). The library came from the immunoSEQ multiplex PCR assay. Sourced from immuneACCESS, this table was stored by TCRdb with only in-frame sequences that have V and J called. A share of the clones is absent; for the studies checked, an unresolved V gene accounts for under half, and the remainder has no known explanation. Counted in this sample were some 320,000 clones; roughly nine tenths of them appeared once. The ten largest clonotypes hold 2.5% to 3.5% of the sample. The material sequenced was PBMCs or T cells enriched from blood (not recorded which). The receptors were sampled from a woman aged 45-65 years who had been exposed to COVID-19.

The CDR3 sequence: CASSPPYPPTSGASSTDTQYF. In DNA form, the CDR3 reads TGTGCCAGCTCACCACCTTATCCCCCGACTAGCGGGGCCTCTAGCACAGATACGCAGTATTTT. This sequence joins TRBV18 and TRBJ2-3, with 11 bases aligning to TRBD2. The J segment lost 0 bases and the V segment lost 0 bases, leaving 14 bases of the junction unmatched. The CDR3 is 21 residues long. The germline V gene has CDR1 KGHSH and CDR2 LQKENI.

This sequence joins TRBV5-1 and TRBJ1-4, with D possibly being TRBD1 (6 bases). Germline CDR1 SGHRS, CDR2 YFSETQ. The ends were cut back, 2 bases at V and 4 bases at J, with 12 bases in the middle. This CDR3 comprises 15 residues. CDR3 in amino acids: CASSLTTGINEKLFF. CDR3 nucleotide sequence: TGCGCCAGCAGCTTAACGACAGGAATTAATGAAAAACTGTTTTTT.

The chain employs TRBV30 and TRBJ1-5; 9 bases align to TRBD1. The J segment lost 3 bases and the V segment lost 5 bases, leaving 8 bases of the junction unmatched. Germline CDR1 reads GTSNPN; CDR2 reads SVGIG (reference sequence). The CDR3 covers 15 residues. CDR3 sequence: CAWGTGTGHNQPQHF. CDR3 nucleotides: TGTGCCTGGGGGACCGGGACAGGGCACAATCAGCCCCAGCATTTT.

In this sample, this clone turned up once. The V call is TRBV29-1, the J call TRBJ2-5; TRBD1 agrees at 9 bases. The ends lost 6 bases at V and 2 bases at J; junction bases unmatched: 4. Germline CDR1 SQVTM, CDR2 ANQGSEA. This CDR3 is built from 13 residues. The CDR3 bases are TGCAGCGTGGTGGACAGGGGACAAGAGACCCAGTACTTC. It translates to CSVVDRGQETQYF. The whole variable domain, remainder taken from reference TRBV29-1 and TRBJ2-5, is SAVISQKPSRDICQRGTSLTIQCQVDSQVTMMFWYRQQPGQSLTLIATANQGSEATYESGFVIDKFPISRPNLTFSTLTVSNMSPEDSSIYLCSVVDRGQETQYFGPGTRLLVL.

The rearrangement joins TRBV5-1 to TRBJ2-5; the D is unclear. The CDR3 loop spans 14 amino acids. CDR1 is SGHRS and CDR2 is YFSETQ in the germline V gene. Trimming took off 4 bases at V and 3 bases at J, with 13 bases between the two ends. The CDR3 region is CASSPSGGKETQYF. The CDR3 nucleotides are TGCGCCAGCAGCCCGTCTGGCGGAAAAGAGACCCAGTACTTC.

The chain carries TRBV6-5 and TRBJ1-5; no firm D call. The CDR3 has 13 residues. Germline V lookup: CDR1 MNHEY, CDR2 SVGAGI. V was pared by 7 bases and J by 1 base, with 8 bases between. The CDR3 DNA follows: TGTGCCAGCAAACAGTTAAGCAATCAGCCCCAGCATTTT. Its translation is CASKQLSNQPQHF.

The CDR3 bases are TGTGCCAGCTCAGTGGACAGGGTTGGTGAAAAACTGTTTTTT. Translated: CASSVDRVGEKLFF. The rearrangement joins TRBV18 to TRBJ1-4; 8 nucleotides match TRBD1. The V gene's germline CDR1 is KGHSH and CDR2 LQKENI. The CDR3 has 14 amino acids. V lost 5 bases and J lost 7; bases outside the gene matches: 6.

This chain links TRBV5-4 with TRBJ2-7, with 7 bases lining up with TRBD2. Trimming at V came to 3 bases and at J to 2 bases, leaving 8 bases not matched to a gene. CDR1 and CDR2 (germline): SGHNT, YYREEE (reference sequence). This CDR3 has 15 amino acids. CDR3 amino acids: CASSWGGGGAYEQYF. CDR3 bases: TGTGCCAGCAGCTGGGGCGGCGGGGGAGCCTACGAGCAGTACTTC.

This rearrangement joins TRBV28 to TRBJ2-7; tentative D call: TRBD1 (6 bases). V was shortened by 3 bases and J by 4 bases, with 13 bases between the two germline ends. This CDR3 is built from 14 residues. Per germline, CDR1 MDHEN and CDR2 SYDVKM. The CDR3 DNA follows: TGTGCCAGCAGTTTGCCAGGGGCAGCTTACGAGCAGTACTTC. Amino acid sequence: CASSLPGAAYEQYF.

The J gene is TRBJ1-5, the V gene TRBV25-1; TRBD1 is a possible D gene (6 bases). Germline-derived CDR1 and CDR2 are MGHDK and SYGVNS. V lost 3 bases, J lost 7 bases, and 13 bases lay in between. The CDR3 extends over 14 amino acids. The CDR3 nucleotides are TGTGCCAGCAGTGACAGGGGCCGTTGGCAGCCCCAGCATTTT. Translation gives CASSDRGRWQPQHF. Filled out from reference TRBV25-1 and TRBJ1-5, the complete variable domain reads EADIYQTPRYLVIGTGKKITLECSQTMGHDKMYWYQQDPGMELHLIHYSYGVNSTEKGDLSSESTVSRIRTEHFPLTLESARPSHTSQYLCASSDRGRWQPQHFGDGTRLSIL.